This T cell receptor beta chain was sequenced for a study of human T cells and chemical hapten exposure. Study details: Slight differences in pooled library volume were the main source of varying TCR yields across samples.

Within the library, unique molecular identifiers were attached to each individual cDNA molecule. TCRdb processed the RACE reads anew with MiXCR; each CDR3 protein has one entry. Of just over 350,000 distinct CDR3 sequences in the sample, nearly 6.5% are singletons; the top ten hold roughly 5.4%. This clonotype occurred a few times. What it binds is not known. The sample's time point: patch test 2, 6 weeks after DPC sensitization. Specified treatment: therapeutic diphenylcyclopropenone sensitization with weekly scalp DPC. Samples of blood were obtained prior to the application of each patch test. Looked up from germline, CDR1 is SGDLS and CDR2 is YYNGEE. Deletions cut 0 bases from V and 2 bases from J, with 10 bases between. This CDR3 is built from 15 residues. Study-level points and caveats: Sensitizing to DPC left TCRs with a frequency above 1 in 1000 unaltered.

The chain employs TRBV9 and TRBJ2-3; D gene uncertain. This TCR came from a woman in her late teens or twenties with alopecia areata. Some clones in this sample may be carry-over from other donors' samples. This material consisted of whole blood, taken in connection with sensitization to the hapten diphenylcyclopropenone (DPC). The CDR3 region is CASSVGTQFTDTQYF. The CDR3 nucleotides read TGTGCCAGCAGCGTAGGAACCCAATTCACAGATACGCAGTATTTT.